This T cell receptor beta chain was recovered during a study of T cell repertoires in cytomegalovirus infection. The wider study: Public TCR beta signatures marked donors with CMV infection and the matching HLA.

Comment on this clonotype: Its antigen is undetermined.

Findings and limits, study-wide: The response measured ex vivo was dominated by TCR beta clonotypes (HLA-C-restricted and CMV-specific). Accumulated public TCR beta family frequency recognized individuals carrying CMV together with the relevant HLA.

V lost 5 bases to trimming and J lost 3 bases, with 16 bases between them. The germline V gene encodes CDR1 MNHNS and CDR2 SASEGT. This CDR3 contains 15 residues. TCRdb called the reads again in MiXCR, with one record for every CDR3 protein. The sample yields fewer than 650,000 distinct CDR3 sequences, 40% seen once. This chain uses TRBV6-1 with TRBJ2-5, with D maybe TRBD2 (6 bases). The clonotype comes from a human donor in good health (CMV status not recorded). Some clones in this sample may be carry-over from other donors' samples. Sequences were derived from cultured PBMCs, sampled from culture after CMV antigen stimulation. CDR3 loop: CASSTPGRKEETQYF. The CDR3 region has the DNA TGTGCCAGCAGTACCCCAGGGAGGAAGGAAGAGACCCAGTACTTC.